Included here is one T cell receptor (beta chain) sequence, with context. Antigen specificity is unknown. The germline V gene has CDR1 SGHRS and CDR2 YFSETQ. This CDR3 is 16 amino acids long. V was clipped by 4 bases and J by 4 bases; unmatched bases: 7. This sample was included in a study of beta chain features in type 1 diabetes. Whole-study context: Researchers looked at fewer than 120,000,000 sorted cells across all samples. Study-level findings and limits: Moderate but significant shortening of TCRB CDR3s was recorded in all four CD4+ subsets from Type 1 diabetes patients.

Sorting of CD4+ naive, central memory, regulatory and stem cell-like memory cells was performed via CD45RO/CCR7/CD25/CD127/CD95/CD27. Every bit of the isolated RNA underwent reverse transcription, so sequencing read expressed TCRB transcripts. Around 3.57 million reads was the average for naive, central memory and regulatory T cell samples. Sequencing was performed with immunoSEQ multiplex PCR; in TCRdb, only in-frame clones are kept and a portion is missing. The data hold about 700,000 clones, with over 10% observed a single time. The sample was naive CD4+ T cells from blood. This TCR came from a man younger than 30 with type 1 diabetes. The chain has TRBV5-1 and TRBJ2-3, with 12 bases identical to TRBD2. As DNA, the CDR3 is TGCGCCAGCAGCCATTCTAGCGGGGGGGCCTCAGATACGCAGTATTTT. Protein sequence: CASSHSSGGASDTQYF.